These 5 T cell receptor beta chains share one sample of origin, sequenced in a study of CD8 T cells in Susac syndrome. RNA totalling about 0.5 to 1 ug underwent reverse transcription with random hexamers. MiXCR was run by TCRdb on the immunoSEQ multiplex PCR reads, yielding one entry per CDR3 protein. The repertoire has approximately 210,000 distinct CDR3 sequences, approximately 94% of them found once; the top ten carry about 0.15%. The specimen was CD4+ T cells from PBMCs. These receptors were collected from a human donor with Susac syndrome.

This chain connects TRBV12-3 or TRBV12-4 to TRBJ1-2, with D perhaps matching TRBD1 (5 bases). V gave up 6 bases and J gave up 5 bases, with 10 bases separating them. The CDR3 totals 12 residues. The CDR3 DNA sequence: TGTGCCAGCAGCGCGACAGCGTATGGCTACACCTTC. As protein: CASSATAYGYTF.

This chain connects TRBV18 to TRBJ1-5, with D unresolved. With 3 bases removed from V and 7 bases from J, the gap between germline ends came to 13 bases. Germline values: CDR1 KGHSH, CDR2 LQKENI. The CDR3 is 14 amino acids. The CDR3 nucleotides are TGTGCCAGCTCACCTGACGCCACCCCACAGCCCCAGCATTTT. Translating it yields CASSPDATPQPQHF.

The chain uses TRBV10-3 and TRBJ1-1; perhaps TRBD1 as D (6 bases). Trimming took off 6 bases at V and 0 bases at J, with 17 bases between the two ends. Germline V gives CDR1 ENHRY, CDR2 SYGVKD. CDR3 size: 16 residues. CDR3 in amino acids: CAIRQTTGTLNTEAFF. CDR3 bases: TGTGCCATCAGGCAAACTACAGGGACCCTGAACACTGAAGCTTTCTTT.

This clonotype occurred a few times. V gene TRBV20-1 combines with J gene TRBJ1-5; no clear D. The V gene lost 5 bases and the J gene lost 0 bases, with 5 bases spanning the gap. Germline CDR1 and CDR2: DFQATT and SNEGSKA (reference sequence). The CDR3 length is 12 residues. Written as DNA, the CDR3 is TGCAGTGCTCGATATAGCAATCAGCCCCAGCATTTT. This encodes CSARYSNQPQHF.

The chain is built from TRBV5-6 and TRBJ2-3; perhaps TRBD1 as D (5 bases). Germline CDR1 is SGHDT and CDR2 is YYEEEE. Trimming shortened V by 4 bases and J by 3 bases, and 15 bases separated the two germline ends. The CDR3 runs 15 residues. CDR3 nucleotide sequence: TGTGCCAGCAGCCTGAGCAGGGTGGGTACAGATACGCAGTATTTT. This sequence encodes CASSLSRVGTDTQYF.